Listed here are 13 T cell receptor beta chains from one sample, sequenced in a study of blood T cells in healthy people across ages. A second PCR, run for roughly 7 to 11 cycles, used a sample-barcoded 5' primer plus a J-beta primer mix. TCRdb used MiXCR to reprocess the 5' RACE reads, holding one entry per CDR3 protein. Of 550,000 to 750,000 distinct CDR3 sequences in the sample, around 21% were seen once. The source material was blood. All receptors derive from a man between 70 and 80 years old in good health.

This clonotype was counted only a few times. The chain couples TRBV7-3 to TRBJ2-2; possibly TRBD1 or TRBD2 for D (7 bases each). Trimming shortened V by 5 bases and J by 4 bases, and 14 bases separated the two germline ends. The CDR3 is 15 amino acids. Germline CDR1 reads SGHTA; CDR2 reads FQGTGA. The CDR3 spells CASSPSGGATGELFF. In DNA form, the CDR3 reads TGTGCCAGCAGCCCATCAGGGGGGGCCACCGGGGAGCTGTTTTTT.

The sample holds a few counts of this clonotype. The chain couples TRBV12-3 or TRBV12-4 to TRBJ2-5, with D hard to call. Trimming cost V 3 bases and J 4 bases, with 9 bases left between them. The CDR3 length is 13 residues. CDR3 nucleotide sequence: TGTGCCAGCAGTTTGAGGCAGACAGAGACCCAGTACTTC. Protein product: CASSLRQTETQYF.

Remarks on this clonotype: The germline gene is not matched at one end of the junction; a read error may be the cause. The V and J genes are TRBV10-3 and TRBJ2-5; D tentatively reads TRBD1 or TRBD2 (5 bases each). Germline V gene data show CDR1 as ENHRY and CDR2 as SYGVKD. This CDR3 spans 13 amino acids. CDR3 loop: CAISDRGQETRYF. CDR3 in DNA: TGTGCCATCAGTGATCGGGGCCAAGAGACCCGGTACTTC.

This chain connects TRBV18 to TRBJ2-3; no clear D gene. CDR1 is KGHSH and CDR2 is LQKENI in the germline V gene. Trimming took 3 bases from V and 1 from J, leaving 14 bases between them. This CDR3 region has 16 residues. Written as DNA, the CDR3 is TGTGCCAGCTCACCCCTTTCACAAGGAGGCACAGATACGCAGTATTTT. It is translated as CASSPLSQGGTDTQYF.

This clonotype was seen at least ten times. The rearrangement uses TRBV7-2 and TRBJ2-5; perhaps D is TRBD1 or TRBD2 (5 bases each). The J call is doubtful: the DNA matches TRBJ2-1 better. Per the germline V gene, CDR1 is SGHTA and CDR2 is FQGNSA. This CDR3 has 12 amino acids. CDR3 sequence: CASSLGGHEQFF. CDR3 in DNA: TGTGCCAGCAGCTTAGGGGGACATGAGCAGTTCTTC.

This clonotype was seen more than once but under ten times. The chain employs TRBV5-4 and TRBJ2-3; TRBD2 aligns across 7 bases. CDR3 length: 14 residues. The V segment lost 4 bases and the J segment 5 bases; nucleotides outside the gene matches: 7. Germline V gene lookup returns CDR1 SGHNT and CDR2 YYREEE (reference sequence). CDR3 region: CASSRGVGIDTQYF. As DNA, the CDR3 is TGTGCCAGCAGCCGGGGGGTGGGGATAGATACGCAGTATTTT.

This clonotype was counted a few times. Written as DNA, the CDR3 is TGTGCCACCAGCAGAGATCAGGACAACTATTCACCCCTCCACTTT. Amino acids: CATSRDQDNYSPLHF. The chain couples TRBV15 to TRBJ1-6, with a possible D match to TRBD1 (5 bases). CDR3 length: 15 residues. Germline-derived CDR1 and CDR2 are LNHNV and YYDKDF (reference sequence). The germline V and J ends were trimmed by 0 bases and 8 bases, with 11 bases remaining between them. Using reference TRBV15 and TRBJ1-6 for the parts outside the CDR3, the full variable domain is DAMVIQNPRYQVTQFGKPVTLSCSQTLNHNVMYWYQQKSSQAPKLLFHYYDKDFNNEADTPDNFQSRRPNTSFCFLDIRSPGLGDTAMYLCATSRDQDNYSPLHFGNGTRLTVT.

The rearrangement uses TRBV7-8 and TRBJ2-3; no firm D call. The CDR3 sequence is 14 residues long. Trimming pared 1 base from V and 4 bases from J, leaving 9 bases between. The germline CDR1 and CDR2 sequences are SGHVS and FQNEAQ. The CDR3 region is CASSLGSGADTQYF. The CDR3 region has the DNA TGTGCCAGCAGCTTAGGCTCTGGTGCAGATACGCAGTATTTT.

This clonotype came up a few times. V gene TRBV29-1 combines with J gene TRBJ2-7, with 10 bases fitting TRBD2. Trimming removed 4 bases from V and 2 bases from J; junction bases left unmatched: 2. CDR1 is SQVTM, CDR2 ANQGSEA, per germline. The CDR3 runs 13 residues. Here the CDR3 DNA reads TGCAGCGTTGCACTAGCGGGGACCTACGAGCAGTACTTC. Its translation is CSVALAGTYEQYF.

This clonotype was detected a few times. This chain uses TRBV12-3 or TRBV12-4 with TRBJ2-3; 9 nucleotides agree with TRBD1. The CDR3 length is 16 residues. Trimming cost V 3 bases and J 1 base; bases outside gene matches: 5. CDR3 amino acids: CASSFGTGRGTDTQYF. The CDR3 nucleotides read TGTGCCAGCAGTTTCGGGACAGGGAGGGGCACAGATACGCAGTATTTT.

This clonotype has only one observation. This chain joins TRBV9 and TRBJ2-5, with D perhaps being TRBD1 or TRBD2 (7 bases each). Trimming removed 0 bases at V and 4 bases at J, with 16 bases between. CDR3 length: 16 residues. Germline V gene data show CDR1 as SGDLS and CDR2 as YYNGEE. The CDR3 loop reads CASSVATGRGLETQYF. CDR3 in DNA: TGTGCCAGCAGCGTAGCGACAGGGAGGGGTTTAGAGACCCAGTACTTC.

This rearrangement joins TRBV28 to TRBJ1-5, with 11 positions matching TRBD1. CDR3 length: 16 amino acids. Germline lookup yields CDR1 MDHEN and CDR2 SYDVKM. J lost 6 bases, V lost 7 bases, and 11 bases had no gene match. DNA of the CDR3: TGTGCCAGCAACCCGATCCGGGACAGGGGGAGTCAGCCCCAGCATTTT. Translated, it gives CASNPIRDRGSQPQHF.

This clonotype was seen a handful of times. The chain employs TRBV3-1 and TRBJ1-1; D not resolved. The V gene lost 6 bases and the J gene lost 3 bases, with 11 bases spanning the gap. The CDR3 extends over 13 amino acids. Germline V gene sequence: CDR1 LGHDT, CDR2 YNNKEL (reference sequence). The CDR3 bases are TGTGCCAGCAGTCCCGACGGTTACACTGAAGCTTTCTTT. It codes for CASSPDGYTEAFF.